Here is one T cell receptor (beta chain) with its context. V trimming: 1 base; J trimming: 5 bases; junction bases outside the gene matches: 2. Germline values: CDR1 SGHRS, CDR2 YFSETQ. CDR3 length equals 14 residues. This entry belongs to a study of blood T cell repertoires in COVID-19. Background on the study: Donors in the United States, Italy and Spain gave samples during acute or convalescent COVID-19. From T cells, B-cell-depleted T cells, or PBMCs came the material, which was cDNA or gDNA.

Authors' data handling: The assay estimated nucleated cells by amplifying reference gene primers. Sequencing was performed with immunoSEQ multiplex PCR; in TCRdb, only in-frame clones are kept and a portion is missing. That table is the source of V, J and clone size, and D and trimming were worked out from the DNA. This table holds around 48,000 clones, roughly 86% found once. The rearrangement uses TRBV5-1 and TRBJ2-3; 9 nucleotides agree with TRBD1. This TCR derives from a man in his fifties or sixties with active or convalescent COVID-19. Sequencing was done on a sample of peripheral blood. The CDR3 reads CASSLRTGVDTQYF. The CDR3 region has the DNA TGCGCCAGCAGCTTGAGGACAGGGGTAGATACGCAGTATTTT.